A selection of T cell receptor beta chains follows, all from one sample in a study of blood T cell repertoires in COVID-19. Measured with immunoSEQ multiplex PCR; TCRdb has only the in-frame clones, and not every one. The sample has around 150,000 clones; around 81% are singletons. The sequenced sample was peripheral blood. Every receptor here comes from a woman in her fifties or sixties with acute or convalescent COVID-19. CDR3s include the opening cysteine and the closing phenylalanine or tryptophan. D genes are given only for firm matches. Size is omitted from some rows. Given values are once, few, many or a class for expanded clones.

TRBJ2-3,.,.,TRBV27,TGTGCCAGCAATCCTACCCCGGGGGGCCGGAAAGATACGCAGTATTTT,CASNPTPGGRKDTQYF
TRBJ1-5,.,.,TRBV7-2,TGTGCCAGCAGCTTAGGCACTTCCAATCAGCCCCAGCATTTT,CASSLGTSNQPQHF
TRBJ1-6,.,.,TRBV4-1,TGCGCCAGCAGCCATGGCGGGGTCAGGACAAATTCACCCCTCCACTTT,CASSHGGVRTNSPLHF
TRBJ1-5,TRBD1,.,TRBV7-2,TGTGCCAGCAGCTTAGTAGGAGGACAGGACAATCAGCCCCAGCATTTT,CASSLVGGQDNQPQHF
TRBJ2-7,.,.,TRBV19,TGTGCCAGTAGTCTCGCGGTTTCATCCTACGAGCAGTACTTC,CASSLAVSSYEQYF
TRBJ1-5,.,few,TRBV28,TGTGCCAGCAGTTTAGGGCAGCTCCCTCCCCAGCATTTT,CASSLGQLPPQHF
TRBJ1-6,.,.,TRBV2,TGTGCCAGCAGTGGGACCGGGGTCTATAATTCACCCCTCCACTTT,CASSGTGVYNSPLHF
TRBJ2-1,TRBD2,.,TRBV5-4,TGTGCCAGCACCCTAGGCGGGGGTCTCCACAATGAGCAGTTCTTC,CASTLGGGLHNEQFF
TRBJ1-2,.,.,TRBV4-3,TGCGCCAGCAGCCAATCGCGCGCTAACTATGGCTACACCTTC,CASSQSRANYGYTF
TRBJ1-2,TRBD1,once,TRBV27,TGTGCCAGCAGTCTACAGGGGAACTATGGCTACACCTTC,CASSLQGNYGYTF
TRBJ1-1,.,.,TRBV2,TGTGCCAGCTGCAGGGTCCCTAGGCTAGAAGCTTTCTTT,CASCRVPRLEAFF
TRBJ2-5,TRBD2,.,TRBV15,TGTGCCACTACTCGGGGGGGGTCGGAAGAGACCCAGTACTTC,CATTRGGSEETQYF
TRBJ2-3,TRBD2,.,TRBV7-2,TGTGCCAGCAGCTTAGGTAGACTAGCGGGGGGTACAGATACGCAGTATTTT,CASSLGRLAGGTDTQYF
TRBJ1-3,TRBD1,.,TRBV29-1,TGCAGCGTGGGGGACAGGGCTGGAAACACCATATATTTT,CSVGDRAGNTIYF
TRBJ2-7,TRBD2,.,TRBV7-9,TGTGCCAGCAGCTCAGAGCGGGGGGATGCTTACGAGCAGTACTTC,CASSSERGDAYEQYF
TRBJ1-5,TRBD1,.,TRBV6-6,TGTGCCAGCAGCCCACCCGGACAGGGGATGCCCCAGCATTTT,CASSPPGQGMPQHF
TRBJ1-2,.,few,TRBV27,TGTGCCAGCAGTTCTAAACCGGGTGGGAGCGCAATTAATAACTATGGCTACACCTTC,CASSSKPGGSAINNYGYTF
TRBJ1-1,.,once,TRBV5-1,TGCGCCAGCAGCTCGGGGGGCGGGAGGTACACTGAAGCTTTCTTT,CASSSGGGRYTEAFF
TRBJ1-5,TRBD1,once,TRBV19,TGTGCCAGTAGTATCCTGGGACAGGGAGACCATCAGCCCCAGCATTTT,CASSILGQGDHQPQHF
TRBJ2-5,TRBD2,.,TRBV7-3,TGTGCCAGCAGCTTAACCCCACGGACTAGCGGGGATGAGACCCAGTACTTC,CASSLTPRTSGDETQYF
TRBJ2-7,TRBD1,.,TRBV7-2,TGTGCCAGCAGCTTAGGGGACAGGGCCCAGCAGTACTTC,CASSLGDRAQQYF
TRBJ1-1,.,once,TRBV19,TGTGCCAGTACCAGGGCCGGGAGGGGTGTCACTGAAGCTTTCTTT,CASTRAGRGVTEAFF
TRBJ1-5,.,few,TRBV7-9,TGTGCCAGCAGCAATCATAGTCAGCCCCAGCATTTT,CASSNHSQPQHF